The clone carrying this T cell receptor (beta chain) has only a few counts. Its antigen remains unknown. Library preparation (for TCRbeta) was performed with unique molecular identifiers. One entry per CDR3 protein results from TCRdb running MiXCR on the PCR reads. The sample contains 15,000 to 20,000 distinct CDR3 sequences, about 5% of which appear only once. This CDR3 is built from 17 residues. CDR1 SGHRS and CDR2 YFSETQ come from the germline V gene. The germline V and J ends were trimmed by 6 bases and 0 bases, with 19 bases remaining between them. The data belong to a study of T-cell reconstitution after alpha-beta-depleted transplantation in children. Whole-study results and caveats: Some patients owed their high day-60 TCRbeta diversity to surviving recipient T cells and thymic progenitors.

The source of this sequence is a boy aged 5-17 years with acute lymphoblastic leukemia, due to receive a stem cell transplant. The chain employs TRBV5-1 and TRBJ2-1, with TRBD1 as a possible D gene (6 bases). This material consisted of PBMCs, taken before TCRalphabeta/CD19-depleted stem cell transplant. Here the CDR3 DNA reads TGCGCCAGCACGGGACAACCCTACTCCCTCTCCTACAATGAGCAGTTCTTC. Amino acid sequence: CASTGQPYSLSYNEQFF.